This T cell receptor (beta chain) was recovered during a study of blood T cells in healthy people across ages. V was shortened by 1 base and J by 6 bases, with 9 bases between the two germline ends. The germline V gene encodes CDR1 SGHDN and CDR2 FVKESK. CDR3 length: 13 amino acids. Details on this clonotype: What it binds is unknown.

A second roughly 6 to 12 cycle PCR used barcoded and J-beta primers. Each TCR beta cDNA got a 12-nucleotide random molecular identifier. One entry per CDR3 protein results from TCRdb running MiXCR on the 5' RACE reads. This table has about 1,800,000 distinct CDR3 sequences, roughly 27% appearing once. General study points: CMV infection status of these donors was not known.

This sequence originates from a woman aged 25 to 39 in good health. The sequencing sample was made of blood. This chain uses TRBV14 with TRBJ1-2; no clear D gene. CDR3 region: CASSQAPSDGYTF. The CDR3 bases are TGTGCCAGCAGCCAAGCCCCGAGTGATGGCTACACCTTC.